The 15 T cell receptor beta chains presented below share a single source sample, sequenced in a study of blood T cell repertoires in COVID-19. TCRdb's table, derived via immunoSEQ multiplex PCR, lists solely in-frame clones and lacks some. Altogether roughly 65,000 clones are present, about 82% being singletons, with the ten largest covering about 38%. The sequenced sample consisted of peripheral blood. All receptors come from a human donor in a cohort sampled during active COVID-19.

J is TRBJ1-2 and V is TRBV6-6; TRBD1 is a possible D gene (5 bases). With 0 bases removed from V and 2 bases from J, the gap between germline ends came to 7 bases. CDR1 is MNHNY, CDR2 SVGAGI, per germline (reference sequence). The CDR3 length is 14 residues. CDR3 loop: CASSYSDRNYGYTF. CDR3 sequence (DNA): TGTGCCAGCAGTTACTCCGACAGAAACTATGGCTACACCTTC.

This chain links TRBV5-1 with TRBJ1-6, with 9 bases aligning to TRBD1. The germline gives CDR1 SGHRS, CDR2 YFSETQ. Losses at the gene ends were 0 bases for V and 4 bases for J; bases not matched to a gene: 2. This CDR3 is built from 16 residues. CDR3 sequence: CASSLAGQGYNSPLHF. For the CDR3, the DNA is TGCGCCAGCAGCTTGGCGGGACAGGGATATAATTCACCCCTCCACTTT. The whole variable domain, filled in from reference TRBV5-1 and TRBJ1-6, reads KAGVTQTPRYLIKTRGQQVTLSCSPISGHRSVSWYQQTPGQGLQFLFEYFSETQRNKGNFPGRFSGRQFSNSRSEMNVSTLELGDSALYLCASSLAGQGYNSPLHFGNGTRLTVT.

This clone is a singleton in its sample. The chain recombines TRBV9 with TRBJ2-7, with D uncertain. Germline assignment: CDR1 SGDLS and CDR2 YYNGEE. This CDR3 region has 15 residues. V was clipped by 4 bases and J by 3 bases, with 17 bases between them. CDR3 sequence reads: CASSLYASRFYEQYF. CDR3 nucleotides: TGTGCCAGCAGCTTATACGCCAGCAGGTTCTACGAGCAGTACTTC.

The CDR3 DNA is TGCGCCAGCAGAGGCATCGGGCGGGGGGACACAGATACGCAGTATTTT. Its translation: CASRGIGRGDTDTQYF. The V gene is TRBV5-1, the J gene TRBJ2-3, with 8 bases fitting TRBD2. Germline assignment: CDR1 SGHRS and CDR2 YFSETQ. The ends lost 5 bases at V and 2 bases at J; junction bases unmatched: 10. This CDR3 has 16 residues. Filled out from reference TRBV5-1 and TRBJ2-3, the complete variable domain reads KAGVTQTPRYLIKTRGQQVTLSCSPISGHRSVSWYQQTPGQGLQFLFEYFSETQRNKGNFPGRFSGRQFSNSRSEMNVSTLELGDSALYLCASRGIGRGDTDTQYFGPGTRLTVL.

The chain has TRBV19 and TRBJ1-1, with D unclear. Per germline, CDR1 LNHDA and CDR2 SQIVND (reference sequence). This CDR3 comprises 13 residues. V was clipped by 5 bases and J by 4 bases, with 11 bases between them. CDR3 loop: CASSVGRGTEAFF. The CDR3 nucleotides are TGTGCCAGTAGTGTAGGGCGCGGCACTGAAGCTTTCTTT.

The chain couples TRBV28 to TRBJ2-5; 11 nucleotides agree with TRBD2. Germline loops: CDR1 MDHEN, CDR2 SYDVKM. The ends lost 8 bases at V and 0 bases at J; junction bases unmatched: 11. This CDR3 has 17 residues. The CDR3: CASDEGPSGGYQETQYF. The CDR3 DNA follows: TGTGCCAGCGACGAGGGGCCTAGCGGGGGGTACCAAGAGACCCAGTACTTC.

In DNA form, the CDR3 reads TGTGCCAGTAGTACTCACGACAGGAACACTGAAGCTTTCTTT. As protein: CASSTHDRNTEAFF. This chain uses TRBV19 with TRBJ1-1; perhaps TRBD1 as D (5 bases). Germline CDR1 LNHDA, CDR2 SQIVND (reference sequence). V shed 4 bases and J shed 1 base, with 10 bases lying between them. This CDR3 has 14 residues.

The chain is built from TRBV9 and TRBJ2-2; TRBD2 matches at 9 bases. V trimming: 6 bases; J trimming: 3 bases; junction bases outside the gene matches: 9. The CDR3 runs 16 residues. Per germline, CDR1 SGDLS and CDR2 YYNGEE. The CDR3 region is CASTPSAGGYTGELFF. CDR3 coding DNA: TGTGCCAGCACTCCATCGGCGGGGGGGTACACCGGGGAGCTGTTTTTT.

This chain uses TRBV15 with TRBJ1-5; perhaps TRBD1 as D (6 bases). V lost 1 base and J 6 bases, leaving 16 bases between the germline ends. The CDR3 consists of 16 residues. In germline, CDR1 is LNHNV, CDR2 YYDKDF (reference sequence). For the CDR3, the DNA is TGTGCCACCAGCAGAGGTGGCAGGGGAGTGTTTCAGCCCCAGCATTTT. It yields the protein CATSRGGRGVFQPQHF. Full variable domain (remainder filled in from reference TRBV15 and TRBJ1-5): DAMVIQNPRYQVTQFGKPVTLSCSQTLNHNVMYWYQQKSSQAPKLLFHYYDKDFNNEADTPDNFQSRRPNTSFCFLDIRSPGLGDTAMYLCATSRGGRGVFQPQHFGDGTRLSIL.

The chain combines TRBV6-5 with TRBJ2-3; 10 bases align to TRBD1. Germline lookup yields CDR1 MNHEY and CDR2 SVGAGI. Unmatched junction bases numbered 6, after V lost 6 bases and J lost 3 bases. The CDR3 has 15 residues. This CDR3 reads CASRLDRGRTDTQYF. CDR3 nucleotide sequence: TGTGCCAGCAGATTAGACAGGGGGCGTACAGATACGCAGTATTTT.

CDR3 in amino acids: CASSLGPGGAHEQYF. CDR3 nucleotides: TGTGCCAGCAGCTTAGGGCCGGGGGGGGCCCACGAGCAGTACTTC. V usage is TRBV7-9 and J usage is TRBJ2-7, with 8 bases that match TRBD2. Per germline, CDR1 SEHNR and CDR2 FQNEAQ (reference sequence). This CDR3 region has 15 residues. V was clipped by 1 base and J by 5 bases; unmatched bases: 7.

This chain joins TRBV19 and TRBJ2-3; TRBD1 aligns across 12 bases. The CDR3 is made up of 16 amino acids. Per the germline V gene, CDR1 is LNHDA and CDR2 is SQIVND (reference sequence). Trimming at V came to 5 bases and at J to 7 bases, leaving 10 bases not matched to a gene. CDR3 sequence (DNA): TGTGCCAGTAGTGGGAGGGACAGGGGGCGCGAGAATACGCAGTATTTT. Translated: CASSGRDRGRENTQYF.

The chain employs TRBV9 and TRBJ1-6, with TRBD1 identical over 7 bases. CDR3 length: 15 amino acids. V gave up 3 bases and J gave up 8 bases; unmatched junction bases: 8. Germline CDR1 and CDR2: SGDLS and YYNGEE. The CDR3 bases are TGTGCCAGCAGCGCCTCGACAGGGACCCATTCACCCCTCCACTTT. The encoded protein is CASSASTGTHSPLHF.

The chain employs TRBV9 and TRBJ2-5, with 8 bases matching TRBD2. Germline trimming cut 4 bases from V and 4 bases from J; bases unmatched to any gene: 9. This CDR3 is 15 amino acids long. CDR1 is SGDLS and CDR2 is YYNGEE in the germline V gene. CDR3 nucleotide sequence: TGTGCCAGCAGCTTCTCCGGGGGGGTTGGAGAGACCCAGTACTTC. Translation: CASSFSGGVGETQYF.

The chain has TRBV9 and TRBJ2-1; 7 nucleotides agree with TRBD1. Trimming cost V 3 bases and J 3 bases; bases outside gene matches: 6. This CDR3 is built from 15 residues. Germline loops: CDR1 SGDLS, CDR2 YYNGEE. CDR3 DNA sequence: TGTGCCAGCAGCGGAGGGACAGAAGTCTACAATGAGCAGTTCTTC. It specifies CASSGGTEVYNEQFF.